These T cell receptor beta chains were read from a single sample in a study of T cell responses to AZD1222 COVID-19 vaccine. Profiling relied on immunoSEQ multiplex PCR, and the TCRdb table lists in-frame clones only, not all of them. The table shows about 82,000 clones, with 90% to 95% occurring only once. Sequences were derived from peripheral blood, sampled 28 days after the second AZD1222 dose. The receptors were gathered from an adult who received the AZD1222 COVID-19 vaccine. The CDR3 runs from the conserved cysteine through the conserved F or W. D genes are given only for firm matches. Clone size, where shown, is once, few, many, or a class for clones that have expanded.

d_gene: .
abundance: .
j_gene: TRBJ2-1
v_gene: TRBV28
len: 15
CDR3nt: TGTGCCAGCAGTTCCCCCCCCGCGGGGAACAATGAGCAGTTCTTC
CDR3aa: CASSSPPAGNNEQFF

d_gene: .
abundance: .
j_gene: TRBJ2-1
v_gene: TRBV6-6
len: 14
CDR3nt: TGTGCCAGCAGTTACTCGACCCGATACAATGAGCAGTTCTTC
CDR3aa: CASSYSTRYNEQFF

d_gene: .
abundance: .
j_gene: TRBJ2-1
v_gene: TRBV7-3
len: 15
CDR3nt: TGTGCCAGCAGCTTAACCGAAAGCTCCTACAATGAGCAGTTCTTC
CDR3aa: CASSLTESSYNEQFF

d_gene: TRBD1
abundance: .
j_gene: TRBJ2-7
v_gene: TRBV30
len: 14
CDR3nt: TGTGCCTGGAGTGCGGACAGGGGGAACCACGAGCAGTACTTC
CDR3aa: CAWSADRGNHEQYF

d_gene: .
abundance: .
j_gene: TRBJ2-3
v_gene: TRBV3-1/TRBV3-2
len: 15
CDR3nt: TGTGCCAGCAGCCATTTAGTAGGTAGTAGAGATACGCAGTATTTT
CDR3aa: CASSHLVGSRDTQYF

d_gene: .
abundance: .
j_gene: TRBJ1-2
v_gene: TRBV7-2
len: 13
CDR3nt: TGTGCCAGCAGCTTCGGGGTAAACTATGGCTACACCTTC
CDR3aa: CASSFGVNYGYTF

d_gene: .
abundance: .
j_gene: TRBJ2-2
v_gene: TRBV6-1
len: 15
CDR3nt: TGTGCCAGCAGTGAAGCGGGGGGGGCCACCGGGGAGCTGTTTTTT
CDR3aa: CASSEAGGATGELFF

d_gene: .
abundance: few
j_gene: TRBJ1-5
v_gene: TRBV12-3/TRBV12-4
len: 13
CDR3nt: TGTGCCAGCAGTCTTGAAACTTACCAGCCCCAGCATTTT
CDR3aa: CASSLETYQPQHF

d_gene: .
abundance: .
j_gene: TRBJ1-1
v_gene: TRBV6-6
len: 12
CDR3nt: TGTGCCACCTCGGGGGCGTTGACTGAAGCTTTCTTT
CDR3aa: CATSGALTEAFF

d_gene: .
abundance: few
j_gene: TRBJ1-4
v_gene: TRBV10-3
len: 15
CDR3nt: TGTGCCATCAGTGAAGGGACGGAAAGCAATGAAAAACTGTTTTTT
CDR3aa: CAISEGTESNEKLFF

d_gene: TRBD1
abundance: .
j_gene: TRBJ1-5
v_gene: TRBV2
len: 17
CDR3nt: TGTGCCAGCAGCGAATCGGGACAGGGTATTTACAATCAGCCCCAGCATTTT
CDR3aa: CASSESGQGIYNQPQHF

d_gene: .
abundance: .
j_gene: TRBJ1-1
v_gene: TRBV6-4
len: 15
CDR3nt: TGTGCCAGCAGCGATCCGGGCAGGGGAGTGACTGAAGCTTTCTTT
CDR3aa: CASSDPGRGVTEAFF

d_gene: TRBD1
abundance: .
j_gene: TRBJ1-1
v_gene: TRBV11-3
len: 13
CDR3nt: TGTGCCAGCAGCGCCTACAGGGGCACTGAAGCTTTCTTT
CDR3aa: CASSAYRGTEAFF

d_gene: .
abundance: once
j_gene: TRBJ2-7
v_gene: TRBV15
len: 15
CDR3nt: TGTGCCACCAGCAGAGATGGACTTTCCTCCTACGAGCAGTACTTC
CDR3aa: CATSRDGLSSYEQYF

d_gene: TRBD1
abundance: .
j_gene: TRBJ1-1
v_gene: TRBV29-1
len: 15
CDR3nt: TGCAGCGTAGTAAAGGGGGCTAGCCCGATAAGTGAAGCTTTCTTT
CDR3aa: CSVVKGASPISEAFF